Each of the 29 T cell receptor beta chains below was sequenced from the same sample in a study of T cell responses to AZD1222 COVID-19 vaccine. The table came from immunoSEQ multiplex PCR; TCRdb's copy has only in-frame clones and leaves some out. The sample lists some 140,000 clones, about 86% occurring once. The source material was peripheral blood, sampled on day 0 of MenACWY control vaccination. These TCRs come from an adult in good health.

V gene TRBV18 combines with J gene TRBJ2-5; no firm D call. The germline V gene encodes CDR1 KGHSH and CDR2 LQKENI. The germline V and J ends were trimmed by 3 bases and 2 bases, with 7 bases remaining between them. The CDR3 runs to 13 residues. The CDR3 here is CASSPTQQETQYF. CDR3 bases: TGTGCCAGCTCACCGACACAGCAAGAGACCCAGTACTTC.

This clone was seen only a few times. V usage is TRBV6-1 and J usage is TRBJ1-6; TRBD1 aligns across 8 bases. V dropped 3 bases and J dropped 8; count of bases not matched to a gene: 6. This CDR3 has 15 residues. Per germline, CDR1 MNHNS and CDR2 SASEGT. In nucleotides, the CDR3 is TGTGCCAGCAGTGACGGACAGGGAGGGGATTCACCCCTCCACTTT. Translating gives CASSDGQGGDSPLHF.

V and J are TRBV25-1 and TRBJ1-2; the D is unclear. CDR1 MGHDK and CDR2 SYGVNS come from the germline V gene. V shed 1 base and J shed 4 bases, with 19 bases lying between them. The CDR3 sequence is 17 residues long. In nucleotides, the CDR3 is TGTGCCAGCAGTGAATCACGGCAACAGCGCCCTGGCTATGGCTACACCTTC. As protein: CASSESRQQRPGYGYTF.

The chain combines TRBV9 with TRBJ1-1; 8 bases fit TRBD1. With V trimmed by 6 bases and J by 1 base, 5 bases remained unmatched. Germline V gene sequence: CDR1 SGDLS, CDR2 YYNGEE. The CDR3 length is 14 residues. The CDR3 DNA follows: TGTGCCAGCACCCGGACAGGGTCGAACACTGAAGCTTTCTTT. The encoded protein is CASTRTGSNTEAFF.

This clone has a handful of counts. The V and J genes are TRBV28 and TRBJ1-1, with D possibly being TRBD1 (6 bases). The CDR3 extends over 15 amino acids. The ends were cut back, 3 bases at V and 0 bases at J, with 11 bases in the middle. CDR1 MDHEN and CDR2 SYDVKM come from the germline V gene. For the CDR3, the DNA is TGTGCCAGCAGTTTTGGGGGGGCCATGAACACTGAAGCTTTCTTT. Amino acids: CASSFGGAMNTEAFF. The full variable domain, rest sourced from reference TRBV28 and TRBJ1-1, is DVKVTQSSRYLVKRTGEKVFLECVQDMDHENMFWYRQDPGLGLRLIYFSYDVKMKEKGDIPEGYSVSREKKERFSLILESASTNQTSMYLCASSFGGAMNTEAFFGQGTRLTVV.

This clone was seen at least ten times. The rearrangement links TRBV6-5 to TRBJ1-2; 7 bases map to TRBD1. Germline trimming cut 0 bases from V and 4 bases from J; bases unmatched to any gene: 8. Germline-derived CDR1 and CDR2 are MNHEY and SVGAGI. CDR3 size: 16 residues. The chain's CDR3 is CASSYSRAGGPYGYTF. CDR3 in DNA: TGTGCCAGCAGTTACTCGAGGGCAGGGGGTCCCTATGGCTACACCTTC.

The chain joins TRBV7-9 to TRBJ1-2; no reliable D call. Per the germline V gene, CDR1 is SEHNR and CDR2 is FQNEAQ (reference sequence). The CDR3 has 13 residues. Trimming took off 3 bases at V and 6 bases at J, with 11 bases between the two ends. The CDR3 DNA is TGTGCCAGCAGCTTTTCCGGGGTGAATGGCTACACCTTC. Protein product: CASSFSGVNGYTF.

The gene calls are TRBV4-1 and TRBJ1-2, with 8 bases lining up with TRBD1. This CDR3 has 15 amino acids. Trimming at V came to 1 base and at J to 2 bases, leaving 3 bases not matched to a gene. CDR1 and CDR2 (germline): MGHRA, YSYEKL. The CDR3 nucleotides are TGCGCCAGCAGCCAAGCCGGGACAGGAAACTATGGCTACACCTTC. Its protein is CASSQAGTGNYGYTF.

The chain links TRBV27 to TRBJ1-6; perhaps TRBD1 as D (6 bases). V was pared by 3 bases and J by 6 bases, with 15 bases between. The CDR3 runs 16 residues. Germline CDR1 and CDR2: MNHEY and SMNVEV (reference sequence). CDR3 bases: TGTGCCAGCAGTTTGACGGGGGGCAGTGCTAATTCACCCCTCCACTTT. It specifies CASSLTGGSANSPLHF.

The chain's CDR3 is CATSDLEEGLRPQHF. The CDR3 coding sequence is TGTGCCACCAGTGATTTGGAGGAGGGCCTTCGGCCCCAGCATTTT. This sequence joins TRBV24-1 and TRBJ1-5; D unresolved. V was shortened by 0 bases and J by 9 bases, with 14 bases between the two germline ends. This CDR3 is built from 15 residues. The germline CDR1 and CDR2 sequences are KGHDR and SFDVKD.

A word on this clone: In the same sample, other DNA sequences code for this CDR3. This chain connects TRBV19 to TRBJ1-1; perhaps TRBD1 as D (5 bases). CDR3 size: 14 residues. Germline V gene data show CDR1 as LNHDA and CDR2 as SQIVND (reference sequence). V lost 0 bases and J lost 0, with 5 bases in between. CDR3 sequence: CASSIEGVNTEAFF. The CDR3 DNA reads as TGTGCCAGTAGTATAGAGGGGGTGAACACTGAAGCTTTCTTT.

The count of this clone is one. DNA for the CDR3: TGTGCCTCCAGGTCAGGGGCTGAAAAACTGTTTTTT. Translating gives CASRSGAEKLFF. The gene calls are TRBV19 and TRBJ1-4; TRBD1 is a possible D gene (6 bases). Looked up from germline, CDR1 is LNHDA and CDR2 is SQIVND (reference sequence). The CDR3 has 12 residues. The V end lost 11 bases, the J end lost 7 bases, and 14 bases lay between the germline ends.

This clone was seen a few times. The chain has TRBV4-2 and TRBJ2-1; TRBD2 matches 13 bases. CDR3 size: 18 residues. Trimming cost V 4 bases and J 0 bases; bases outside gene matches: 6. Germline V gives CDR1 LGHNA, CDR2 YNFKEQ. CDR3 bases: TGTGCCAGCAGCCTCGATGGACTAGCGGGAGTCTCCTACAATGAGCAGTTCTTC. Residues: CASSLDGLAGVSYNEQFF.

The J gene is TRBJ2-6, the V gene TRBV9, with D possibly matching TRBD2 (5 bases). Germline CDR1 and CDR2: SGDLS and YYNGEE. Trimming left V 2 bases short and J 1 base short, with 7 bases between. The CDR3 consists of 15 residues. CDR3: CASSVRGSGANVLTF. In DNA, the CDR3 is TGTGCCAGCAGCGTTCGAGGGTCTGGGGCCAACGTCCTGACTTTC.

The chain joins TRBV29-1 to TRBJ1-1, with 7 bases lining up with TRBD1. Trimming took 6 bases from V and 10 from J; bases not matched to a gene: 14. Germline V gene sequence: CDR1 SQVTM, CDR2 ANQGSEA. The CDR3 runs 13 residues. This CDR3 is CSVGQLGAEGAFF. For the CDR3, the DNA is TGCAGCGTGGGACAGCTGGGGGCGGAGGGAGCTTTCTTT.

The chain recombines TRBV11-1 with TRBJ2-3; 8 nucleotides match TRBD2. In germline, CDR1 is SGHAT, CDR2 FQDESV (reference sequence). The length of the CDR3 is 15 residues. Germline trimming cut 2 bases from V and 7 bases from J; bases unmatched to any gene: 8. CDR3 residues: CASSLSSGVKNTQYF. The CDR3 DNA sequence: TGTGCCAGCAGCTTAAGTAGCGGGGTAAAAAATACGCAGTATTTT.

The chain recombines TRBV5-1 with TRBJ2-2; D may be TRBD2 (5 bases). V lost 5 bases to trimming and J lost 2 bases, with 16 bases between them. The CDR3 length is 16 residues. The germline V gene has CDR1 SGHRS and CDR2 YFSETQ. DNA of the CDR3: TGCGCCAGCAGGTCGAGGGTGGCAGCAAACACCGGGGAGCTGTTTTTT. Translated, it gives CASRSRVAANTGELFF.

The count of this clone is one. The chain uses TRBV5-4 and TRBJ2-5; the match to TRBD2 covers 7 bases. Germline V gene data show CDR1 as SGHNT and CDR2 as YYREEE (reference sequence). After removal of 0 bases from V and 5 bases from J, the junction contained 1 base not matched to a gene. The CDR3 runs 13 residues. Written as DNA, the CDR3 is TGTGCCAGCAGCTTGGGGGGAGGGGAGACCCAGTACTTC. Protein: CASSLGGGETQYF.

To note about this clone: Other nucleotide sequences in the sample specify the same CDR3. The chain couples TRBV2 to TRBJ1-1, with D uncertain. CDR1 and CDR2 (germline): SNHLY, FYNNEI. The CDR3 length is 13 residues. Deletions cut 5 bases from V and 0 bases from J, with 7 bases between. CDR3 bases: TGTGCCAGCAGTAGGGAGATGAACACTGAAGCTTTCTTT. Translated, it gives CASSREMNTEAFF. Combining the CDR3 with reference TRBV2 and TRBJ1-1 gives the whole variable domain EPEVTQTPSHQVTQMGQEVILRCVPISNHLYFYWYRQILGQKVEFLVSFYNNEISEKSEIFDDQFSVERPDGSNFTLKIRSTKLEDSAMYFCASSREMNTEAFFGQGTRLTVV.

As for this clone: Germline and junction disagree at one end, which may indicate a read error. The rearrangement joins TRBV7-7 to TRBJ1-3; 9 bases fit TRBD1. This CDR3 is 15 amino acids long. Per the germline V gene, CDR1 is SSHAT and CDR2 is FNYEAQ (reference sequence). CDR3 DNA: TGTGCTAGCAGCACCGGGACAGGGCTTGGAAACACCATATATTTT. As protein: CASSTGTGLGNTIYF.

This chain links TRBV11-3 with TRBJ2-1, with 7 bases identical to TRBD2. From germline, CDR1 is SGHNT and CDR2 YENEEA. The CDR3 sequence is 16 residues long. Trimming took 5 bases from V and 9 from J; bases not matched to a gene: 16. CDR3 sequence (DNA): TGTGCCAGCAGCCCGATTTCGACGGGAGGACTGAGTGAGCAGTTCTTC. This codes for CASSPISTGGLSEQFF.

This clone has a count of ten or more. The chain is built from TRBV5-4 and TRBJ2-1; 13 nucleotides agree with TRBD2. Germline CDR1 reads SGHNT; CDR2 reads YYREEE (reference sequence). The junction had 6 bases not matched to a gene; V was cut back by 3 bases and J by 9 bases. This CDR3 is built from 15 residues. This chain's CDR3 is CASSSSGLAGSEQFF. CDR3 coding DNA: TGTGCCAGCAGCTCCTCGGGACTAGCGGGATCTGAGCAGTTCTTC. The full variable domain, its missing parts supplied by reference TRBV5-4 and TRBJ2-1, is ETGVTQSPTHLIKTRGQQVTLRCSSQSGHNTVSWYQQALGQGPQFIFQYYREEENGRGNFPPRFSGLQFPNYSSELNVNALELDDSALYLCASSSSGLAGSEQFFGPGTRLTVL.

V and J are TRBV6-5 and TRBJ2-7; D is perhaps TRBD1 (6 bases). The CDR3 sequence is 13 residues long. Trimming took off 9 bases at V and 0 bases at J, with 12 bases between the two ends. CDR1 is MNHEY, CDR2 SVGAGI, per germline. Here the CDR3 reads CASGQLSSYEQYV. The CDR3 nucleotides are TGTGCCAGTGGACAGCTCAGCTCCTACGAGCAGTACGTC.

The CDR3 DNA follows: TGTGCCTGGGTCCCCTCTAGGGCGGCTAATGAAAAACTGTTTTTT. Amino acids: CAWVPSRAANEKLFF. The chain uses TRBV30 and TRBJ1-4; D call uncertain. Trimming took 5 bases from V and 3 from J, leaving 16 bases between them. Germline V CDR1 and CDR2: GTSNPN, SVGIG (reference sequence). This CDR3 is built from 15 residues.

The chain has TRBV6-1 and TRBJ2-1; 9 bases fit TRBD2. Trimming at V came to 4 bases and at J to 4 bases, leaving 8 bases not matched to a gene. This CDR3 has 16 amino acids. Germline V gene lookup returns CDR1 MNHNS and CDR2 SASEGT. CDR3 residues: CASSVSGTSRYNEQFF. The CDR3 DNA follows: TGTGCCAGCAGTGTGAGCGGGACTAGCAGATACAATGAGCAGTTCTTC.

This chain uses TRBV6-6 with TRBJ1-5; D perhaps matches TRBD1 (5 bases). The CDR3 length is 15 residues. V dropped 0 bases and J dropped 0 bases, with 6 bases sitting between them. Per germline, CDR1 MNHNY and CDR2 SVGAGI (reference sequence). This chain's CDR3 is CASSYSDSSNQPQHF. CDR3 in DNA: TGTGCCAGCAGTTACTCTGACAGTAGCAATCAGCCCCAGCATTTT.

V usage is TRBV11-3 and J usage is TRBJ2-7; D gene ambiguous. Germline V gene lookup returns CDR1 SGHNT and CDR2 YENEEA. There are 14 residues in the CDR3. V lost 7 bases, J lost 0 bases, and 13 bases lay in between. The CDR3 DNA reads TGTGCCAGCAACCCGGGTTCCAGCTCCTACGAGCAGTACTTC. This encodes CASNPGSSSYEQYF.

This chain connects TRBV5-4 to TRBJ1-4; 7 bases fit TRBD1. V trimming: 4 bases; J trimming: 0 bases; junction bases outside the gene matches: 15. Germline V CDR1 and CDR2: SGHNT, YYREEE (reference sequence). This CDR3 is built from 19 residues. CDR3 sequence (DNA): TGTGCCAGCAGCACGACAGGGTGGGAGGTTAGCTCAACTAATGAAAAACTGTTTTTT. This encodes CASSTTGWEVSSTNEKLFF.

The chain combines TRBV9 with TRBJ1-4; TRBD1 agrees at 7 bases. The V and J ends lost 3 bases and 5 bases, in that order; junction bases with no gene match: 7. The CDR3 consists of 15 residues. Germline assignment: CDR1 SGDLS and CDR2 YYNGEE. The CDR3 coding sequence is TGTGCCAGCAGCGACGGGACAGCCGGAAATGAAAAACTGTTTTTT. Its protein product is CASSDGTAGNEKLFF.